This note documents a single TCR beta chain sequence. The antigen remains unidentified. Vbeta (60) and Jbeta (13) primers were used in the PCR. The data were produced by immunoSEQ multiplex PCR, yet TCRdb's version contains in-frame clones alone and is incomplete. Of approximately 52,000 clones in the sample, 55% to 85% were seen once. The germline V gene has CDR1 KGHSH and CDR2 LQKENI. The germline V and J ends were trimmed by 4 bases and 4 bases, with 4 bases remaining between them. The CDR3 covers 11 residues. This sample is part of a study of cytomegalovirus exposure and HLA in healthy donors. Donors in the study were healthy people who gave bone marrow. Study outcomes and limitations: It was in a later analysis that TCR association rates were seen to vary by HLA locus, highest for DRB1 and lowest for HLA-C.

The TCR originated in a man between 40 and 49 years old in good health and CMV-seropositive. Sequencing was done on a sample of PBMCs. This chain joins TRBV18 and TRBJ2-5, with D unresolved. CDR3 coding DNA: TGTGCCAGCTCACTAGCAGAGACCCAGTACTTC. Amino acids: CASSLAETQYF.